The source of this TCR beta chain is a study of T cell responses to AZD1222 COVID-19 vaccine (dated by TCRdb to the early 2020s). Study-wide context: AZD1222 recipients given second doses at about 4 weeks or at about 12 weeks were pooled, since spike-specific TCR depth and breadth were not found to differ between the two schedules. Enrollment into the trials was organized by age into subgroups of 18-55, 56-69 and 70-plus years, and those subgroups contained roughly 140, 27 and 60 TCR-sequenced participants, respectively. TCR sequencing was performed for about 250 trial participants, of whom about 200 were given two doses of AZD1222 and around 25 were given two doses of MenACWY control vaccine.

The CDR3 regions of human TCRbeta chains were analyzed by immunosequencing. In the authors' own workflow: Repertoire TCRs were matched against a reference library of SARS-CoV-2-specific TCRs generated with the MIRA antigen-specificity platform. Breadth was defined as the fraction of unique TCRs that were SARS-CoV-2-associated, and depth was defined as the fraction of total T cells that were SARS-CoV-2-associated. Using the MIRA data, every spike-specific TCR was mapped to the spike region that the TCR reacted to and assigned to either a CD4 or a CD8 class. Log10-transformed breadth and depth values were compared by one-way ANOVA with Sidak's multiple comparisons tests. Sourced from immuneACCESS, this table was stored by TCRdb with only in-frame sequences that have V and J called. A share of the clones is absent; for the studies checked, an unresolved V gene accounts for under half, and the remainder has no known explanation. V and J calls plus clone size are reproduced from that table; the DNA served to infer D and trimming. In this sample the table shows roughly 40,000 clones, around three quarters of which occur a single time. The ten biggest clones cover around 3.9% of the sample.

Points on this clone: No antigen is known for it. No base quality values were provided; no much bigger clone lies one nucleotide off.

The time point label on this specimen signifies: baseline before first vaccination. Samples from vaccinated people were obtained from the UK trials COV001 and COV002, which included a single-blind randomized controlled phase 2/3 trial of AZD1222 (ChAdOx1 nCoV-19) in healthy adults. Trial participant PBMC samples were collected at day 0 and day 28 after the second dose for TCRbeta chain sequencing. The paper as a whole reports these results and caveats: Conclusions about previously exposed vaccinees are limited, since just 5 or 6 AZD1222 recipients were seropositive for SARS-CoV-2 at baseline. Participants were mostly white British and included more females than males, and it was suggested by the authors that clonal diversity may have been underestimated. The 56-69-year group was small, and its depth increase did not reach significance, likely because of low power. The whole spike protein was spanned by vaccine-associated CD4 TCRs, and dominant responses were seen in regions 160-218 and 743-854. No day 14 peak-response samples were available, so repertoires were characterized only after the peak T cell response. After two AZD1222 doses, spike-specific TCR breadth and depth were significantly higher than at day 0 and than in MenACWY recipients. Reportedly, close to half of the unique spike-specific TCRs recognized epitopes lying outside the regions that are mutated in the B.1.351 and B.1.1.7 variants.

V is shortened by 4 bases, J by 5 bases, and the region joining them spans 15 bases. There are 14 amino acids in the CDR3, from cysteine to phenylalanine inclusive. Just the 42-base CDR3 DNA is kept, in frame starting at base 1. CDR1 LGHDT and CDR2 YNNKEL are derived from the germline V gene (reference sequence). This clonotype was sampled from an adult in good health. Material: peripheral blood, obtained on day 0 of AZD1222 vaccination. The chain employs TRBV3-1 (or the pseudogene TRBV3-2) and TRBJ2-7, with a tentative D gene TRBD1 over 6 matching bases. The nucleotide sequence is given as TGTGCCAGCAGCCCCCAACAGGGTTCGCACGAGCAGTACTTC. It specifies CASSPQQGSHEQYF.